These 18 T cell receptor beta chains share one sample of origin, sequenced in a study of cytomegalovirus exposure and HLA in healthy donors (dated by TCRdb to the late 2010s). Receptor amplification or capture employed the immunoSEQ multiplex PCR assay. For the multiplex PCR, a mixture combining 60 forward primers for TCR Vbeta segments and 13 reverse primers for TCR Jbeta segments was used. TCRdb took over this immuneACCESS table, retaining in-frame rearrangements with V and J assigned. Such tables are incomplete; in checked studies, under half of the missing clones stem from an unresolved V gene, and the remainder is unexplained. The sample table holds around 71,000 clones. The top ten constitute about 1.8% of the sample. The sequenced material came from PBMCs. These receptors were collected from a woman in her twenties or thirties in good health and CMV-seronegative.

V gene TRBV28 combines with J gene TRBJ2-7; D not resolved. With 4 bases removed from V and 2 bases from J, the gap between germline ends came to 6 bases. Germline loops: CDR1 MDHEN, CDR2 SYDVKM. The CDR3 is 12 amino acids. The CDR3 DNA reads as TGTGCCAGCAGTTCACAGCCCTACGAGCAGTACTTC. Protein sequence: CASSSQPYEQYF.

Regarding this clone: An end of the junction differs from the germline gene, which may be a read error. The chain is built from TRBV7-7 and TRBJ2-2; unclear D gene. Germline values: CDR1 SSHAT, CDR2 FNYEAQ (reference sequence). CDR3 size: 13 residues. This CDR3 is CASSSEVAGELFF. CDR3 DNA: TGTGCTAGCAGCTCCGAGGTTGCCGGGGAGCTGTTTTTT.

This sequence joins TRBV28 and TRBJ2-3, with TRBD2 identical over 7 bases. CDR1 MDHEN and CDR2 SYDVKM come from the germline V gene. CDR3 length equals 15 residues. Unmatched junction bases numbered 5, after V lost 2 bases and J lost 3 bases. The CDR3 coding sequence is TGTGCCAGCAGTTTAACTAGCGCCTATACAGATACGCAGTATTTT. It encodes CASSLTSAYTDTQYF.

The chain carries TRBV5-3 and TRBJ2-2; TRBD1 matches at 7 bases. TRBV5-3 is identified as an open reading frame with a role that is uncertain. V lost 6 bases, J lost 5 bases, and 10 bases stayed unmatched. The CDR3 covers 15 residues. Written as DNA, the CDR3 is TGTGCCAGAACCCACAGACAGGGATCGACCGGGGAGCTGTTTTTT. It translates to CARTHRQGSTGELFF.

V is TRBV10-2 and J is TRBJ2-7; no clear D gene. Germline assignment: CDR1 WSHSY and CDR2 SAAADI. The CDR3 has 11 amino acids. Trimming took off 3 bases at V and 5 bases at J, with 5 bases between the two ends. The CDR3 sequence: CASSDSDEQYF. The CDR3 DNA reads as TGCGCCAGCAGTGACAGCGACGAGCAGTACTTC.

V is TRBV5-1 and J is TRBJ2-2, with D hard to call. Germline assignment: CDR1 SGHRS and CDR2 YFSETQ. CDR3 size: 11 residues. The V end was cut by 7 bases, the J end by 5 bases, with 6 bases between. DNA of the CDR3: TGCGCCAGCCGGAGAACCGGGGAGCTGTTTTTT. This sequence encodes CASRRTGELFF. Full variable domain (rest looked up from reference TRBV5-1 and TRBJ2-2): KAGVTQTPRYLIKTRGQQVTLSCSPISGHRSVSWYQQTPGQGLQFLFEYFSETQRNKGNFPGRFSGRQFSNSRSEMNVSTLELGDSALYLCASRRTGELFFGEGSRLTVL.

With regard to this clone: The sample has other DNA sequences that encode this CDR3 too. V is TRBV11-2 and J is TRBJ2-7; tentatively, D is TRBD2 (6 bases). Germline CDR1 and CDR2: SGHAT and FQNNGV. Trimming shortened V by 5 bases and J by 2 bases, and 16 bases separated the two germline ends. The CDR3 contains 15 residues. Here the CDR3 DNA reads TGTGCCAGCAGCCGGTCCGGAGGGCCTGCCTACGAGCAGTACTTC. Protein: CASSRSGGPAYEQYF.

This rearrangement joins TRBV4-3 to TRBJ1-2, with D perhaps TRBD1 (5 bases). This CDR3 is 14 amino acids long. V was clipped by 0 bases and J by 4 bases, with 9 bases between them. Germline CDR1 and CDR2: LGHNA and YSLEER. The CDR3 DNA is TGCGCCAGCAGCCAAGATCAGGGAGGCTATGGCTACACCTTC. It translates to CASSQDQGGYGYTF.

The chain combines TRBV4-1 with TRBJ1-1; possible D gene TRBD1, 6 bases. Germline V CDR1 and CDR2: MGHRA, YSYEKL. V was shortened by 5 bases and J by 5 bases, with 18 bases between the two germline ends. The CDR3 length is 15 residues. CDR3 nucleotides: TGCGCCAGCAGCTATAACAGGGCCCTAGAGACTGAAGCTTTCTTT. Its translation is CASSYNRALETEAFF.

This chain joins TRBV7-6 and TRBJ2-7, with 9 positions matching TRBD1. Germline V gene sequence: CDR1 SGHVS, CDR2 FNYEAQ. V shed 3 bases and J 5 bases; nucleotides not matched to a gene: 5. The CDR3 covers 14 residues. The CDR3 protein is CASSFGTGYDEQYF. CDR3 coding DNA: TGTGCCAGCAGCTTCGGGACAGGGTACGACGAGCAGTACTTC.

The chain recombines TRBV30 with TRBJ2-6; tentatively, D is TRBD2 (5 bases). The CDR3 has 15 amino acids. The germline CDR1 and CDR2 sequences are GTSNPN and SVGIG (reference sequence). V gave up 4 bases and J gave up 0 bases, with 10 bases separating them. The CDR3 DNA reads TGTGCCTGGACCCGGGGAGCCTCTGGGGCCAACGTCCTGACTTTC. Its protein product is CAWTRGASGANVLTF.

The chain has TRBV18 and TRBJ2-1; 9 bases map to TRBD1. Germline CDR1 KGHSH, CDR2 LQKENI. Unmatched junction bases numbered 9, after V lost 3 bases and J lost 3 bases. The CDR3 covers 17 residues. The CDR3 protein is CASSPTSGTGFYNEQFF. CDR3 bases: TGTGCCAGCTCACCTACGTCCGGGACAGGGTTCTACAATGAGCAGTTCTTC.

This chain links TRBV11-3 with TRBJ2-1; D is possibly TRBD2 (6 bases). Germline values: CDR1 SGHNT, CDR2 YENEEA. V lost 4 bases and J lost 6, with 10 bases in between. There are 13 residues in the CDR3. The CDR3 nucleotides read TGTGCCAGCAGCTCTATAGCGGCCAATGAGCAGTTCTTC. Translating it yields CASSSIAANEQFF. The whole variable domain, filled in from reference TRBV11-3 and TRBJ2-1, reads EAGVVQSPRYKIIEKKQPVAFWCNPISGHNTLYWYLQNLGQGPELLIRYENEEAVDDSQLPKDRFSAERLKGVDSTLKIQPAELGDSAVYLCASSSIAANEQFFGPGTRLTVL.

The chain combines TRBV18 with TRBJ2-7; 8 bases agree with TRBD2. Germline V gene sequence: CDR1 KGHSH, CDR2 LQKENI. The trim removed 3 bases at V and 2 bases at J, leaving 0 bases unmatched. There are 13 residues in the CDR3. The DNA of the CDR3 is TGTGCCAGCTCACCTAGCGGGACCTACGAGCAGTACTTC. Its protein is CASSPSGTYEQYF.

The V and J genes are TRBV4-3 and TRBJ2-1; TRBD2 is a possible D gene (6 bases). The germline gives CDR1 LGHNA, CDR2 YSLEER. This CDR3 region has 16 residues. Trimming stripped 0 bases from V and 2 bases from J, with 11 bases between. CDR3 DNA sequence: TGCGCCAGCAGCCAAGATCGCGGGGCGCCCTACAATGAGCAGTTCTTC. It is translated as CASSQDRGAPYNEQFF.

The chain couples TRBV28 to TRBJ2-3; 12 bases map to TRBD2. There are 18 residues in the CDR3. Germline V lookup: CDR1 MDHEN, CDR2 SYDVKM. After removal of 3 bases from V and 5 bases from J, the junction contained 12 bases not matched to a gene. The CDR3 region is CASSFSGRLAGVGDTQYF. CDR3 in DNA: TGTGCCAGCAGTTTTTCCGGTCGACTAGCGGGAGTTGGAGATACGCAGTATTTT. The complete variable domain, with remaining parts taken from reference TRBV28 and TRBJ2-3, reads DVKVTQSSRYLVKRTGEKVFLECVQDMDHENMFWYRQDPGLGLRLIYFSYDVKMKEKGDIPEGYSVSREKKERFSLILESASTNQTSMYLCASSFSGRLAGVGDTQYFGPGTRLTVL.

The chain couples TRBV5-8 to TRBJ1-5; D is undetermined. CDR3 length equals 16 residues. Germline V lookup: CDR1 SGHTS, CDR2 YDEGEE. The ends were cut back, 4 bases at V and 0 bases at J, with 14 bases in the middle. CDR3: CASSTGNYYSNQPQHF. CDR3 coding DNA: TGTGCCAGCAGCACCGGGAACTATTATAGCAATCAGCCCCAGCATTTT.

The genes are TRBV30 and TRBJ2-5, with D tentatively TRBD2 (7 bases). The CDR3 extends over 11 amino acids. Per the germline V gene, CDR1 is GTSNPN and CDR2 is SVGIG (reference sequence). V lost 4 bases and J 7 bases, leaving 10 bases between the germline ends. The DNA for the CDR3 is TGTGCCTGGACAAGGGGGGGGACCCAGTACTTC. It encodes CAWTRGGTQYF.